This T cell receptor beta chain was captured in a study of T cell repertoires in cytomegalovirus infection. Study-wide context: CMV epitopes used comprised recently identified HLA-C-restricted ones and well-studied HLA-B-restricted ones. An indication of both CMV infection and matching HLA type came from public TCR beta signatures. Findings and limits, study-wide: Using cumulative public TCR beta family frequency, the authors identified those who carried CMV together with the relevant HLA. Dominating the ex vivo response were HLA-C-restricted CMV-specific TCR beta clonotypes.

This clonotype was counted a single time. What it binds is unknown. A single record per CDR3 protein comes from TCRdb applying MiXCR to the reads. The table has over 250,000 distinct CDR3 sequences, roughly a fifth seen once. The CDR3 length is 16 residues. Trimming stripped 3 bases from V and 4 bases from J, with 15 bases between. The clonotype was recovered from a human donor in good health (CMV status not recorded). Some clones in this sample may be carry-over from other donors' samples. Sequenced material: cultured PBMCs, taken from culture after CMV antigen stimulation. The rearrangement uses TRBV12-3 or TRBV12-4 and TRBJ2-2, with D possibly TRBD2 on 5 matching bases. The CDR3 region is CASSFRRGMGTGELFF. CDR3 DNA: TGTGCCAGCAGTTTTCGCCGGGGAATGGGCACCGGGGAGCTGTTTTTT.